Presented here are 19 T cell receptor beta chains from one specimen sequenced in a study of T cells in Graves' hyperthyroidism and ophthalmopathy. Using RNA transcripts as the source, TCR beta CDR3 regions were amplified. With the HTBI primer set, the TCR CDR3 went through a first round of RT-PCR. TCRdb independently ran MiXCR on the multiplex PCR reads; one entry per CDR3 protein. This table has 30,000 to 40,000 distinct CDR3 sequences, around 48% appearing once. Source material: blood. The receptors were gathered from a woman between 45 and 60 years old with Graves' hyperthyroidism that later progressed to Graves' ophthalmopathy.

The table lists this clonotype with many counts. CDR3 bases: TGTGCCAGCAGCCAAACCGCCGTCAACACTGAAGCTTTCTTT. This sequence encodes CASSQTAVNTEAFF. The chain joins TRBV3-1 to TRBJ1-1; no reliable D call. This CDR3 comprises 14 residues. V lost 2 bases to trimming and J lost 2 bases, with 9 bases between them. In germline, CDR1 is LGHDT, CDR2 YNNKEL (reference sequence).

V is TRBV2 and J is TRBJ2-7; 12 bases are a match to TRBD2. Germline loops: CDR1 SNHLY, CDR2 FYNNEI. J was trimmed by 7 bases and V by 2 bases; bases with no gene match: 12. There are 17 residues in the CDR3. CDR3 sequence (DNA): TGTGCCAGCAGTGAACCTAGCGGGGGGGCCTCACCGGGTGAGCAGTACTTC. Translation gives CASSEPSGGASPGEQYF.

This clonotype rates as medium-sized (0.01 to 0.1%). CDR3 sequence: CSANSGRPLYEQYF. CDR3 bases: TGCAGTGCTAATAGCGGGAGGCCTCTCTACGAGCAGTACTTC. The rearrangement joins TRBV20-1 to TRBJ2-7; TRBD2 matches at 10 bases. Germline V gives CDR1 DFQATT, CDR2 SNEGSKA (reference sequence). The V segment lost 4 bases and the J segment 3 bases; nucleotides outside the gene matches: 6. The CDR3 sequence is 14 residues long.

The rearrangement uses TRBV12-3 or TRBV12-4 and TRBJ2-2; possibly TRBD1 for D (5 bases). V lost 9 bases, J lost 4 bases, and 18 bases lay in between. CDR3 length: 15 amino acids. The CDR3 DNA reads as TGTGCCAGTAGACCGTGGCAGGGAATCACCGGGGAGCTGTTTTTT. Amino acid sequence: CASRPWQGITGELFF.

This clonotype was seen repeatedly, ten times or more. The chain employs TRBV12-3 or TRBV12-4 and TRBJ1-1; tentatively, D is TRBD1 (5 bases). The ends were cut back, 6 bases at V and 4 bases at J, with 18 bases in the middle. CDR3 size: 15 residues. This CDR3 is CASSPQTAGSTEAFF. The CDR3 DNA reads TGTGCCAGCAGCCCTCAGACAGCTGGGAGCACTGAAGCTTTCTTT.

This clonotype was seen many times. The chain has TRBV6-2 or TRBV6-3 and TRBJ1-4, with unresolved D. The CDR3 contains 11 residues. V was clipped by 6 bases and J by 8 bases, with 7 bases between them. The germline V gene encodes CDR1 MNHEY and CDR2 SVGEGT. The DNA for the CDR3 is TGTGCCAGCAGCGGCAGGGAAAAACTGTTTTTT. It translates to CASSGREKLFF.

The J gene is TRBJ2-1, the V gene TRBV5-1; D might be TRBD1 (5 bases). V was shortened by 1 base and J by 8 bases, with 13 bases between the two germline ends. Germline V gene lookup returns CDR1 SGHRS and CDR2 YFSETQ. The CDR3 spans 14 residues. CDR3 in DNA: TGCGCCAGCAGCTTGATAGGGGCCAGGGATGAGCAGTTCTTC. This codes for CASSLIGARDEQFF.

This clonotype was observed many times. This chain connects TRBV11-2 to TRBJ2-1, with D perhaps TRBD2 (6 bases). The CDR3 has 14 residues. The V end lost 3 bases, the J end lost 10 bases, and 16 bases lay between the germline ends. CDR1 is SGHAT and CDR2 is FQNNGV in the germline V gene. The CDR3, as DNA: TGTGCCAGCAGCTTCGGGGACCGCGCGGGAGAGCAGTTCTTC. It is translated as CASSFGDRAGEQFF.

Relative to its sample, this clonotype is medium-sized. This chain connects TRBV29-1 to TRBJ2-7; D remains ambiguous. V was shortened by 1 base and J by 3 bases, with 7 bases between the two germline ends. The CDR3 length is 12 residues. Germline values: CDR1 SQVTM, CDR2 ANQGSEA. This CDR3 reads CSVEGRNYEQYF. CDR3 DNA: TGCAGCGTTGAAGGCAGGAACTACGAGCAGTACTTC.

This clonotype has only a few counts. This chain links TRBV29-1 with TRBJ1-5; TRBD1 matches 10 bases. V trimming: 4 bases; J trimming: 7 bases; junction bases outside the gene matches: 1. CDR3 size: 12 residues. Germline CDR1 SQVTM, CDR2 ANQGSEA. Here the CDR3 DNA reads TGCAGCGTTGCGGGACAGGGGCAGCCCCAGCATTTT. This encodes CSVAGQGQPQHF.

The V gene is TRBV11-3, the J gene TRBJ1-1; 10 positions agree with TRBD1. V shed 3 bases and J 1 base; nucleotides not matched to a gene: 5. From germline, CDR1 is SGHNT and CDR2 YENEEA. The CDR3 loop spans 16 amino acids. The CDR3 is CASSFVRDRGNTEAFF. DNA for the CDR3: TGTGCCAGCAGCTTTGTGCGGGACAGGGGGAACACTGAAGCTTTCTTT.

About this clonotype itself: This may come from a read error, since a much larger clone is one base off. The chain combines TRBV27 with TRBJ1-3, with D unresolved. This CDR3 spans 15 amino acids. The V gene's germline CDR1 is MNHEY and CDR2 SMNVEV (reference sequence). Trimming removed 8 bases at V and 2 bases at J, with 16 bases between. In DNA form, the CDR3 reads TGTGCCAGCCGCGTCGGGGTTGGGCCTGGAAACACCATATATTTT. Its translation: CASRVGVGPGNTIYF.

J is TRBJ2-2 and V is TRBV7-9, with 9 bases aligning to TRBD2. V lost 6 bases, J lost 8 bases, and 4 bases stayed unmatched. The germline V gene has CDR1 SEHNR and CDR2 FQNEAQ (reference sequence). This CDR3 is built from 13 residues. The CDR3 DNA sequence: TGTGCCAGCAGACATGGACTAGCGGGGGAGCTGTTTTTT. Translating it yields CASRHGLAGELFF.

The chain employs TRBV9 and TRBJ2-7; 9 bases align to TRBD1. This CDR3 region has 13 residues. The germline CDR1 and CDR2 sequences are SGDLS and YYNGEE. V shed 4 bases and J 5 bases; nucleotides not matched to a gene: 4. CDR3 amino acids: CASSPGTGNEQYF. DNA of the CDR3: TGTGCCAGCAGCCCCGGGACAGGGAACGAGCAGTACTTC.

This clonotype was detected ten times or more. The V gene is TRBV6-2 or TRBV6-3, the J gene TRBJ2-7, with a possible D match to TRBD2 (6 bases). The CDR3 is 15 amino acids. Trimming removed 5 bases at V and 6 bases at J, with 20 bases between. The germline gives CDR1 MNHEY, CDR2 SVGEGT. The CDR3 coding sequence is TGTGCCAGCAGTAATGGTGGGGCCGGAGGGTCCGAGCAGTACTTC. This gives the protein CASSNGGAGGSEQYF.

This clonotype was seen only once. The DNA of the CDR3 is TGTGCCAGCAGCAAGAACGGGCCAGGGACGGATGAAAAACTGTTTTTT. Its translation: CASSKNGPGTDEKLFF. The rearrangement uses TRBV7-3 and TRBJ1-4; perhaps TRBD1 as D (5 bases). The CDR3 consists of 16 residues. Germline V CDR1 and CDR2: SGHTA, FQGTGA. V was cut by 5 bases and J by 6 bases, with 19 bases left in between.

This clonotype was detected many times. The V call is TRBV5-4, the J call TRBJ2-5, with TRBD2 matching over 10 bases. Germline lookup yields CDR1 SGHNT and CDR2 YYREEE (reference sequence). Trimming cost V 0 bases and J 4 bases; bases outside gene matches: 12. The CDR3 has 18 residues. This chain's CDR3 is CASSLGVLAGVGGETQYF. Here the CDR3 DNA reads TGTGCCAGCAGCTTGGGGGTGCTAGCGGGAGTAGGGGGAGAGACCCAGTACTTC.

The table lists this clonotype with many counts. This sequence joins TRBV6-6 and TRBJ1-1, with 8 bases aligning to TRBD1. Germline assignment: CDR1 MNHNY and CDR2 SVGAGI (reference sequence). V lost 2 bases to trimming and J lost 4 bases; unmatched junction nucleotides: 3. The CDR3 is 14 residues long. CDR3 protein: CASSYGQGRTEAFF. The CDR3 DNA sequence: TGTGCCAGCAGTTACGGACAGGGACGCACTGAAGCTTTCTTT.

The chain links TRBV9 to TRBJ2-1, with TRBD2 matching over 11 bases. V dropped 4 bases and J dropped 0; count of bases not matched to a gene: 15. CDR3 length: 20 amino acids. Looked up from germline, CDR1 is SGDLS and CDR2 is YYNGEE. The chain's CDR3 is CASSHNRRLAGRSSYNEQFF. CDR3 in DNA: TGTGCCAGCAGCCACAACCGGCGACTAGCGGGAAGGAGCTCCTACAATGAGCAGTTCTTC.